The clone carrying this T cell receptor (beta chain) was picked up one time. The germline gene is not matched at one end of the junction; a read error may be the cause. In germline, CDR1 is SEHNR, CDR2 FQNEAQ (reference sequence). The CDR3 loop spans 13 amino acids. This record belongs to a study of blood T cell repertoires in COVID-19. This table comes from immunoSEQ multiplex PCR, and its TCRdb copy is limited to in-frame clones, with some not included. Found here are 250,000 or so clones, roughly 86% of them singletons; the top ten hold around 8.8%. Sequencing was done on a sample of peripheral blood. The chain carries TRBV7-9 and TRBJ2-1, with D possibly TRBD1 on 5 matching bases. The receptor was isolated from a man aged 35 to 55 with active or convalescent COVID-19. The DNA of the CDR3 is TGTGCCAGCAACTTAATAGGGGACAATGAGCAGTTCTTC. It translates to CASNLIGDNEQFF.